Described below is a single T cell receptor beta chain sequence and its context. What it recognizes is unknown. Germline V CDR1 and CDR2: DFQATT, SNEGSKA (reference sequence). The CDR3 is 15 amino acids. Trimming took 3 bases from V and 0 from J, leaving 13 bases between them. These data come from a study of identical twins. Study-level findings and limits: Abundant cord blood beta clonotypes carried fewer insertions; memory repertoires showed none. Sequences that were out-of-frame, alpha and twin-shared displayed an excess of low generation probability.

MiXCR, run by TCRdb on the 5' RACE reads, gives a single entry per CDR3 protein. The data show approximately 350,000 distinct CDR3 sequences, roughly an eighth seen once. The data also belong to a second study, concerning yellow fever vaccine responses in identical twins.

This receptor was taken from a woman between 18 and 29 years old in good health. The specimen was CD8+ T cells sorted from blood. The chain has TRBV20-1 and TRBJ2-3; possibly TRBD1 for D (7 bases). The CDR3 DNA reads TGCAGTGCTAGGGCGGAGGGGGCCAGCACAGATACGCAGTATTTT. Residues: CSARAEGASTDTQYF.